These T cell receptor beta chains were read from a single sample in a study of tumour-infiltrating T cells in Burkitt lymphoma. Only in-frame clones appear in the TCRdb table, and some are missing; sequencing was by immunoSEQ multiplex PCR. The profile shows around 3,900 clones, more than 13% of them singletons. The sequencing sample was made of tumor tissue. All receptors derive from a human donor with Burkitt lymphoma. Each CDR3 is given with its conserved first and last residue. Each record gives: J gene, V gene, clone size, D gene, CDR3 protein, CDR3 DNA. The D gene is left open where the match is weak. Size values are once, few and many counts, or a class for expanded clones, and some rows have none.

TRBJ1-2 | TRBV27 | - | - | CASSPRPPNYGYTF | TGTGCCAGCAGTCCCCGGCCACCCAACTATGGCTACACCTTC
TRBJ2-1 | TRBV7-9 | few | - | CASSLGSFLYNEQFF | TGTGCCAGCAGCTTAGGTAGTTTCCTCTACAATGAGCAGTTCTTC
TRBJ1-1 | TRBV18 | once | - | CASSHSRDTEAFF | TGTGCCAGCTCACACTCCAGGGACACTGAAGCTTTCTTT
TRBJ2-1 | TRBV19 | - | - | CASSIMVSSYNEQFF | TGTGCCAGTAGTATAATGGTTAGCTCTTACAATGAGCAGTTCTTC
TRBJ2-5 | TRBV29-1 | few | - | CSVERGIQETQYF | TGCAGCGTTGAACGGGGTATACAAGAGACCCAGTACTTC
TRBJ2-7 | TRBV28 | few | TRBD2 | CASLTSGSLYEQYF | TGTGCCAGCCTGACTAGCGGGAGTCTATACGAGCAGTACTTC
TRBJ1-4 | TRBV4-1 | - | - | CASSEREGIGEKLFF | TGCGCCAGCAGCGAAAGAGAAGGGATCGGAGAAAAACTGTTTTTT
TRBJ2-1 | TRBV6-1 | few | - | CASSELHIGPEYNEQFF | TGTGCCAGCAGTGAATTGCACATAGGGCCGGAGTACAATGAGCAGTTCTTC
TRBJ1-3 | TRBV5-6 | few | - | CASSNRDGFSGNTIYF | TGTGCCAGTAGCAACCGGGACGGTTTCTCTGGAAACACCATATATTTT
TRBJ1-5 | TRBV2 | few | TRBD1 | CASSERGQGAYSNQPQHF | TGTGCCAGCAGTGAGAGAGGACAGGGGGCGTATAGCAATCAGCCCCAGCATTTT
TRBJ1-2 | TRBV6-5 | - | - | CASSEYTTGYGYTF | TGTGCCAGCAGCGAATACACGACGGGTTATGGCTACACCTTC
TRBJ1-3 | TRBV29-1 | few | TRBD1 | CSVEDPRQGNTIYF | TGCAGCGTTGAAGATCCAAGACAGGGTAACACCATATATTTT